This T cell receptor (beta chain) was identified in a study of T-cell memory formation after mild COVID-19. Whole-study context: Each donor largely had its own TCR clusters.

From the 5' RACE reads, TCRdb called clonotypes with MiXCR, one entry per CDR3 protein. The sample consists of 350,000 to 400,000 distinct CDR3 sequences, under 15% of them appearing once. This clonotype was seen a few times. Germline lookup yields CDR1 MNHEY and CDR2 SVGAGI. Deletions cut 7 bases from V and 3 bases from J, with 9 bases between. The CDR3 contains 12 residues. This chain connects TRBV6-5 to TRBJ2-5; tentatively, D is TRBD1 or TRBD2 (5 bases each). This TCR was sampled from a man aged 18 to 30 who had mild COVID-19 (a few samples of this study predate the infection). Cell type and time point are not known. Sequencing was done on a sample of PBMCs or a T cell subset sorted from them (not recorded which). As DNA, the CDR3 is TGTGCCAGCACCGGGGCAGAAGAGACCCAGTACTTC. Amino acid sequence: CASTGAEETQYF.